This T cell receptor beta chain was recovered during a study of shared clonotypes between healthy human individuals. Study background: Donors consisted of two women and three men between 18 and 49. The study's findings and limits: Donor clonotype sharing was expected to depend on sequencing depth. Only blood samples were collected, and tissue repertoires likely differ.

On this clone itself: No antigen is known for it.

CDR3 length: 13 residues. CDR1 and CDR2 (germline): LNHDA, SQIVND (reference sequence). Trimming took off 7 bases at V and 10 bases at J, with 19 bases between the two ends. Assay: immunoSEQ multiplex PCR; the TCRdb copy retains only in-frame clones and omits some. The table lists about a million clones, 76% of them singletons. This chain links TRBV19 with TRBJ1-1, with D unclear. The origin of this receptor is a man aged 18 to 30 in good health. Sequencing was carried out using memory CD4+ T cells sorted from blood. Subset of the sample: CD45RA-negative fraction. The CDR3 spells CASIGGGKTRAFF. The CDR3 DNA reads as TGTGCCAGTATCGGAGGTGGTAAAACTAGAGCTTTCTTT.